This T cell receptor (beta chain) was profiled in a study of blood T cell repertoires in COVID-19. Some clones are missing from TCRdb's copy, which holds only in-frame ones; the method was immunoSEQ multiplex PCR. Of 55,000 to 80,000 clones in the sample, more than 75% were seen once. The source is a human donor in a cohort sampled during active COVID-19. The specimen was peripheral blood.

CDR3 sequence reads: CASERQPDSASYEQYF. The CDR3 nucleotides are TGTGCCAGCGAGAGGCAACCGGACAGCGCTTCCTACGAGCAGTACTTC. J is TRBJ2-7 and V is TRBV5-6, with D perhaps TRBD1 (6 bases). The CDR3 covers 16 residues. Germline V gene lookup returns CDR1 SGHDT and CDR2 YYEEEE. With 7 bases removed from V and 1 base from J, the gap between germline ends came to 21 bases. The complete variable domain, with remaining parts taken from reference TRBV5-6 and TRBJ2-7, reads DAGVTQSPTHLIKTRGQQVTLRCSPKSGHDTVSWYQQALGQGPQFIFQYYEEEERQRGNFPDRFSGHQFPNYSSELNVNALLLGDSALYLCASERQPDSASYEQYFGPGTRLTVT.